The 22 T cell receptor beta chains given below trace back to one sample, sequenced in a study of blood T cell repertoires in COVID-19. Sequenced by immunoSEQ multiplex PCR; TCRdb stores in-frame clones only, minus some. The data hold about 73,000 clones, with roughly nine tenths observed a single time. The sample comprised peripheral blood. All receptors come from a man aged 80 or over with acute or convalescent COVID-19.

The chain has TRBV18 and TRBJ2-7; tentatively, D is TRBD2 (6 bases). V lost 3 bases to trimming and J lost 0 bases, with 12 bases between them. The CDR3 runs 15 residues. From germline, CDR1 is KGHSH and CDR2 LQKENI. The CDR3 bases are TGTGCCAGCTCACCCGGGACCGGGAGCTCCTACGAGCAGTACTTC. It codes for CASSPGTGSSYEQYF.

This clone has a single count. The chain employs TRBV19 and TRBJ1-2, with D tentatively TRBD1 (5 bases). CDR1 LNHDA and CDR2 SQIVND come from the germline V gene (reference sequence). V was cut by 5 bases and J by 1 base, with 8 bases left in between. There are 13 residues in the CDR3. The CDR3: CASSPDSNYGYTF. For the CDR3, the DNA is TGTGCCAGTAGTCCCGACAGTAACTATGGCTACACCTTC.

Concerning this clone: Other DNA sequences in the sample encode the same CDR3. V gene TRBV30 combines with J gene TRBJ1-6; D is ambiguous. This CDR3 has 13 residues. With 0 bases removed from V and 8 bases from J, the gap between germline ends came to 8 bases. From germline, CDR1 is GTSNPN and CDR2 SVGIG (reference sequence). CDR3 protein: CAWSVNGDSPLHF. The DNA for the CDR3 is TGTGCCTGGAGTGTAAACGGGGATTCACCCCTCCACTTT. Together with reference TRBV30 and TRBJ1-6, the CDR3 gives the full variable domain: SQTIHQWPATLVQPVGSPLSLECTVEGTSNPNLYWYRQAAGRGLQLLFYSVGIGQISSEVPQNLSASRPQDRQFILSSKKLLLSDSGFYLCAWSVNGDSPLHFGNGTRLTVT.

V and J are TRBV27 and TRBJ1-2; the match to TRBD1 covers 8 bases. Trimming cost V 5 bases and J 8 bases; bases outside gene matches: 7. This CDR3 has 13 amino acids. The germline gives CDR1 MNHEY, CDR2 SMNVEV (reference sequence). The CDR3 DNA sequence: TGTGCCAGCAGTGGAACAGGGGGAGAAGGCTACACCTTC. As protein: CASSGTGGEGYTF.

J is TRBJ1-2 and V is TRBV19; possibly TRBD1 for D (6 bases). This CDR3 is 15 amino acids long. V was pared by 5 bases and J by 3 bases, with 16 bases between. The germline V gene encodes CDR1 LNHDA and CDR2 SQIVND (reference sequence). The CDR3 DNA follows: TGTGCCAGTAGTCAGATACAGGGAAGGGACTATGGCTACACCTTC. This gives the protein CASSQIQGRDYGYTF.

The chain employs TRBV7-2 and TRBJ2-3, with 9 bases lining up with TRBD1. The CDR3 length is 15 residues. J gave up 2 bases and V 5 bases, and 5 bases lay outside the gene matches. In germline, CDR1 is SGHTA, CDR2 FQGNSA. CDR3 in DNA: TGTGCCAGCAGCCCACAGGGGGCGTTCACAGATACGCAGTATTTT. Protein sequence: CASSPQGAFTDTQYF.

This sequence joins TRBV10-3 and TRBJ2-7; D is undetermined. The V and J ends lost 3 bases and 3 bases respectively, with 12 bases between them. The CDR3 covers 14 residues. Per the germline V gene, CDR1 is ENHRY and CDR2 is SYGVKD. The CDR3 DNA follows: TGTGCCATCAGTGATCAAAGAACTTACTACGAGCAGTACTTC. Translated: CAISDQRTYYEQYF.

V and J are TRBV27 and TRBJ2-5, with 8 bases aligning to TRBD1. CDR3 length equals 14 residues. Germline loops: CDR1 MNHEY, CDR2 SMNVEV (reference sequence). Losses at the gene ends were 5 bases for V and 4 bases for J; bases not matched to a gene: 6. In DNA, the CDR3 is TGTGCCAGCAGTCTTCAGGGGGCGGGAGAGACCCAGTACTTC. Its translation is CASSLQGAGETQYF.

The chain recombines TRBV28 with TRBJ2-3; 8 bases agree with TRBD2. This CDR3 region has 14 residues. V lost 6 bases, J lost 4 bases, and 6 bases stayed unmatched. The V gene's germline CDR1 is MDHEN and CDR2 SYDVKM. The CDR3 DNA reads TGTGCCAGCAGGCCTGCGGGGGGCGCAGATACGCAGTATTTT. It yields the protein CASRPAGGADTQYF.

This clone was seen a single time. V and J are TRBV12-5 and TRBJ2-2; 9 bases align to TRBD1. CDR1 and CDR2 (germline): LGHNT, FRNRAP. Trimming at V came to 6 bases and at J to 6 bases, leaving 5 bases not matched to a gene. The CDR3 extends over 14 amino acids. The CDR3 sequence is CASGSTGGSGELFF. Written as DNA, the CDR3 is TGTGCTAGTGGGTCGACAGGGGGATCCGGGGAGCTGTTTTTT.

The gene calls are TRBV12-3 or TRBV12-4 and TRBJ1-3; no clear D gene. CDR3 size: 13 residues. Trimming pared 3 bases from V and 2 bases from J, leaving 5 bases between. The chain's CDR3 is CASSFGAGNTIYF. In DNA, the CDR3 is TGTGCCAGCAGTTTCGGAGCTGGAAACACCATATATTTT.

The J gene is TRBJ1-1, the V gene TRBV5-6, with D possibly TRBD1 on 5 matching bases. V shed 1 base and J shed 4 bases, with 5 bases lying between them. The CDR3 consists of 12 residues. Germline values: CDR1 SGHDT, CDR2 YYEEEE. The chain's CDR3 is CASSLRGTEAFF. DNA for the CDR3: TGTGCCAGCAGCTTGAGGGGCACTGAAGCTTTCTTT. Looking up the rest from reference TRBV5-6 and TRBJ1-1 gives the full variable domain: DAGVTQSPTHLIKTRGQQVTLRCSPKSGHDTVSWYQQALGQGPQFIFQYYEEEERQRGNFPDRFSGHQFPNYSSELNVNALLLGDSALYLCASSLRGTEAFFGQGTRLTVV.

The chain has TRBV4-1 and TRBJ2-7; 12 nucleotides line up with TRBD2. The ends lost 8 bases at V and 6 bases at J; junction bases unmatched: 14. Germline V lookup: CDR1 MGHRA, CDR2 YSYEKL. This CDR3 contains 16 residues. CDR3 DNA: TGCGCCAGCTCCGACATTTGGACTAGCGGGAAGGGCGAGCAGTACTTC. Translation: CASSDIWTSGKGEQYF.

This clone was counted a single time. The chain employs TRBV19 and TRBJ2-3; no definite D call. Trimming cost V 8 bases and J 1 base, with 16 bases left between them. The germline CDR1 and CDR2 sequences are LNHDA and SQIVND (reference sequence). The CDR3 has 15 residues. The CDR3 nucleotides read TGTGCCAGTCGACCTGACAACCTCGGCACAGATACGCAGTATTTT. This gives the protein CASRPDNLGTDTQYF.

This chain uses TRBV19 with TRBJ2-1; no clear D. This CDR3 is built from 15 residues. Germline values: CDR1 LNHDA, CDR2 SQIVND (reference sequence). V was clipped by 3 bases and J by 5 bases, with 14 bases between them. CDR3 sequence (DNA): TGTGCCAGTAGTATGCTAGATCGAGATGACAATGAGCAGTTCTTC. This codes for CASSMLDRDDNEQFF.

The table lists this clone with a count of one. The rearrangement joins TRBV7-9 to TRBJ1-4, with 8 bases lining up with TRBD1. There are 14 residues in the CDR3. J lost 8 bases, V lost 4 bases, and 6 bases had no gene match. Germline CDR1 SEHNR, CDR2 FQNEAQ (reference sequence). For the CDR3, the DNA is TGTGCCAGCAGCTCGGGACAGGCGCCCGAAAAACTGTTTTTT. Its protein is CASSSGQAPEKLFF. Using reference TRBV7-9 and TRBJ1-4 for the parts outside the CDR3, the full variable domain is DTGVSQNPRHKITKRGQNVTFRCDPISEHNRLYWYRQTLGQGPEFLTYFQNEAQLEKSRLLSDRFSAERPKGSFSTLEIQRTEQGDSAMYLCASSSGQAPEKLFFGSGTQLSVL.

The genes are TRBV12-5 and TRBJ2-7; 8 bases align to TRBD1. V shed 9 bases, J shed 3 bases, and the junction held 4 bases outside the gene matches. CDR3 size: 12 residues. Germline V gene lookup returns CDR1 LGHNT and CDR2 FRNRAP. The CDR3 loop reads CASRTGNYEQYF. CDR3 nucleotides: TGTGCTAGCAGGACAGGGAACTACGAGCAGTACTTC. The full variable domain, rest sourced from reference TRBV12-5 and TRBJ2-7, is DARVTQTPRHKVTEMGQEVTMRCQPILGHNTVFWYRQTMMQGLELLAYFRNRAPLDDSGMPKDRFSAEMPDATLATLKIQPSEPRDSAVYFCASRTGNYEQYFGPGTRLTVT.

The chain has TRBV29-1 and TRBJ1-2, with D possibly being TRBD1 (6 bases). Germline assignment: CDR1 SQVTM and CDR2 ANQGSEA. Trimming removed 1 base from V and 3 bases from J, with 18 bases in between. The CDR3 loop spans 16 amino acids. The CDR3 DNA sequence: TGCAGCGTTGAAGTAGGGGGAACAGCTTCGTACTATGGCTACACCTTC. Its translation is CSVEVGGTASYYGYTF.

This clone has just a few counts. The CDR3 DNA follows: TGTGCCAGCAGCTTGGGGACAGGGTATGGAAATGAGCAGTTCTTC. The encoded protein is CASSLGTGYGNEQFF. The J gene is TRBJ2-1, the V gene TRBV11-3; TRBD1 matches 9 bases. This CDR3 is built from 15 residues. Germline CDR1 is SGHNT and CDR2 is YENEEA. J was trimmed by 7 bases and V by 3 bases; bases with no gene match: 7.

This sequence joins TRBV6-5 and TRBJ2-5; D gene unclear. The germline V gene has CDR1 MNHEY and CDR2 SVGAGI. Trimming removed 6 bases from V and 4 bases from J, with 12 bases in between. This CDR3 comprises 13 residues. In DNA, the CDR3 is TGTGCCAGCAGCGAGGTTGGTCGAGAGACCCAGTACTTC. The encoded protein is CASSEVGRETQYF.

The rearrangement links TRBV28 to TRBJ2-5; TRBD2 matches at 8 bases. The CDR3 sequence is 14 residues long. The germline V gene has CDR1 MDHEN and CDR2 SYDVKM. The V and J ends lost 6 bases and 4 bases, in that order; junction bases with no gene match: 7. CDR3 nucleotide sequence: TGTGCCAGCAGCCCCCACGGGGGGGGAGAGACCCAGTACTTC. Protein: CASSPHGGGETQYF. The variable domain in full, with the rest retrieved from reference TRBV28 and TRBJ2-5, is DVKVTQSSRYLVKRTGEKVFLECVQDMDHENMFWYRQDPGLGLRLIYFSYDVKMKEKGDIPEGYSVSREKKERFSLILESASTNQTSMYLCASSPHGGGETQYFGPGTRLLVL.

The chain combines TRBV24-1 with TRBJ1-3, with a tentative D call TRBD1 (6 bases). This CDR3 comprises 12 residues. The germline V gene has CDR1 KGHDR and CDR2 SFDVKD. CDR3 region: CASQGPGNTIYF. The CDR3 coding sequence is TGTGCATCCCAGGGGCCTGGAAACACCATATATTTT.